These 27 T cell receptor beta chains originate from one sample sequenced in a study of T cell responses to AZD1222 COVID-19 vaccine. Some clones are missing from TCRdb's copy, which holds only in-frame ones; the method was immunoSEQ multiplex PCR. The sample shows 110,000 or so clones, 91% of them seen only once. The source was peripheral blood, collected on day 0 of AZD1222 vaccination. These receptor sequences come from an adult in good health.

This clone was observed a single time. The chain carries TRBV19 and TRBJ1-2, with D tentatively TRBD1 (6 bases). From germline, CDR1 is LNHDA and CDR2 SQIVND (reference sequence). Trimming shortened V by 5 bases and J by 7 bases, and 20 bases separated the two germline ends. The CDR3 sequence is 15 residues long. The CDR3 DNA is TGTGCCAGTAGTCCCCAACAGGGCGTGTTCGCTGGCTACACCTTC. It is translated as CASSPQQGVFAGYTF.

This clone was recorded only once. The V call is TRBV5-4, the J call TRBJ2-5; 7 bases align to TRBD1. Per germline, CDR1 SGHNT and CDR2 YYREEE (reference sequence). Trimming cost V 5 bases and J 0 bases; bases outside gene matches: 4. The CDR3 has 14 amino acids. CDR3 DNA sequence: TGTGCCAGCAGTCAAGGACAGGACCAAGAGACCCAGTACTTC. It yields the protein CASSQGQDQETQYF.

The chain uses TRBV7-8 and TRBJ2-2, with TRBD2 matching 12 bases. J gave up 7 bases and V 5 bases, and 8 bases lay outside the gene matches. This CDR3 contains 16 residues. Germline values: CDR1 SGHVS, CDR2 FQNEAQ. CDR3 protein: CASSRRLAGAVGELFF. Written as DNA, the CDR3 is TGTGCCAGCAGCCGCCGACTAGCGGGAGCGGTCGGGGAGCTGTTTTTT.

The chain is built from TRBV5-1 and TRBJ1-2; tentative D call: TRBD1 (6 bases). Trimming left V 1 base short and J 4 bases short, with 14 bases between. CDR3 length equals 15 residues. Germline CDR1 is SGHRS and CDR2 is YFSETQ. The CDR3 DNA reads TGCGCCAGCAGCTTGTCCGCAGGGGACGTCTATGGCTACACCTTC. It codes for CASSLSAGDVYGYTF.

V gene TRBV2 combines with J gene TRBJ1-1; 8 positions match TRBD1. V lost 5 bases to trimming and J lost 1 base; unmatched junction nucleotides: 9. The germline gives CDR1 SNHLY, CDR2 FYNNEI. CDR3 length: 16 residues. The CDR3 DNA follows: TGTGCCAGCAGTCCTAGGACAGGGTGGCAGAACACTGAAGCTTTCTTT. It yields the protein CASSPRTGWQNTEAFF.

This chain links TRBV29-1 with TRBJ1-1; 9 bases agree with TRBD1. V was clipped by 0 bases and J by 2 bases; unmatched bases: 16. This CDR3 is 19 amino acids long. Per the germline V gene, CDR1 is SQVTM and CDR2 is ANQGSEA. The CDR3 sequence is CSVEDWASRDRVENTEAFF. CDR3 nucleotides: TGCAGCGTTGAAGATTGGGCGTCCCGGGACAGGGTCGAAAACACTGAAGCTTTCTTT.

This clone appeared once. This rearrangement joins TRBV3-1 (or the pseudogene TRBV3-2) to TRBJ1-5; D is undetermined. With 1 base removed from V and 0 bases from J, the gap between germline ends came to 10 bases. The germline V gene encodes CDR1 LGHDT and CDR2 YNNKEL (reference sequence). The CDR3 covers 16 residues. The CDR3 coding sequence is TGTGCCAGCAGCCAAGGAACCGGTTATAGCAATCAGCCCCAGCATTTT. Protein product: CASSQGTGYSNQPQHF.

CDR3 sequence: CASSQVGGSYTF. The CDR3 DNA reads as TGTGCCAGCAGCCAGGTCGGGGGGAGCTACACCTTC. The V and J genes are TRBV3-1 (or the pseudogene TRBV3-2) and TRBJ1-2; weak D call: TRBD1 (5 bases). With 3 bases removed from V and 9 bases from J, the gap between germline ends came to 11 bases. Looked up from germline, CDR1 is LGHDT and CDR2 is YNNKEL (reference sequence). CDR3 length: 12 amino acids.

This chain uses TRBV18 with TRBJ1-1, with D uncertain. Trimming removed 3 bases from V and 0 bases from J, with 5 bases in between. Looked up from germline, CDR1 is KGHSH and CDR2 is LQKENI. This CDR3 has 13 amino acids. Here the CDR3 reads CASSPGVNTEAFF. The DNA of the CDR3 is TGTGCCAGCTCACCTGGGGTGAACACTGAAGCTTTCTTT.

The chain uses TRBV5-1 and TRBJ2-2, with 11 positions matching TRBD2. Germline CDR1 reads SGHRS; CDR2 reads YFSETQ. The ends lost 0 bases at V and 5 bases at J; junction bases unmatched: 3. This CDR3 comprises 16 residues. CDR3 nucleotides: TGCGCCAGCAGCTTGGCGACTAGCGGGAAAACCGGGGAGCTGTTTTTT. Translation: CASSLATSGKTGELFF. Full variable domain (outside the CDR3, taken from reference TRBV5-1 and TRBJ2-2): KAGVTQTPRYLIKTRGQQVTLSCSPISGHRSVSWYQQTPGQGLQFLFEYFSETQRNKGNFPGRFSGRQFSNSRSEMNVSTLELGDSALYLCASSLATSGKTGELFFGEGSRLTVL.

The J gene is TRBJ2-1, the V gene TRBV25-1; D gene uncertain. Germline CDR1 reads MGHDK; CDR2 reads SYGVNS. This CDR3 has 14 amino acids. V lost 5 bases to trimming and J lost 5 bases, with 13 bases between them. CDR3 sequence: CASSPILPNNEQFF. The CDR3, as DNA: TGTGCCAGCAGTCCGATACTCCCCAACAATGAGCAGTTCTTC. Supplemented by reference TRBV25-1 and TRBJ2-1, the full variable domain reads EADIYQTPRYLVIGTGKKITLECSQTMGHDKMYWYQQDPGMELHLIHYSYGVNSTEKGDLSSESTVSRIRTEHFPLTLESARPSHTSQYLCASSPILPNNEQFFGPGTRLTVL.

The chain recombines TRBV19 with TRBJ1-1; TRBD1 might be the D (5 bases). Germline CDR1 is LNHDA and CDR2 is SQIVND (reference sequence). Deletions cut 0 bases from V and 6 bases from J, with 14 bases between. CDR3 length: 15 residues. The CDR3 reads CASSIEGGRRAEAFF. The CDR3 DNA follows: TGTGCCAGTAGTATAGAGGGGGGGAGAAGGGCTGAAGCTTTCTTT.

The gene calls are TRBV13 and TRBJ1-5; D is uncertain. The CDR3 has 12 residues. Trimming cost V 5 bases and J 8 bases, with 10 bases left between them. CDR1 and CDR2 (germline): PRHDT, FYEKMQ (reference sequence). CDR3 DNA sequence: TGTGCCAGCAGCCGCCCTGGCGAGCCCCAGCATTTT. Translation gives CASSRPGEPQHF. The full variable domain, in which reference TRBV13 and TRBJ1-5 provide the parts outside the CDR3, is AAGVIQSPRHLIKEKRETATLKCYPIPRHDTVYWYQQGPGQDPQFLISFYEKMQSDKGSIPDRFSAQQFSDYHSELNMSSLELGDSALYFCASSRPGEPQHFGDGTRLSIL.

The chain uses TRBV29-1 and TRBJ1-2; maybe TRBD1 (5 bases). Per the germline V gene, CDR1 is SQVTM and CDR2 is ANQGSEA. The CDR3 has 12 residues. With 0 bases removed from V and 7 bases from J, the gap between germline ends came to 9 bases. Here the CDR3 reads CSVEDQGTGYTF. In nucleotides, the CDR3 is TGCAGCGTTGAAGATCAGGGAACTGGCTACACCTTC.

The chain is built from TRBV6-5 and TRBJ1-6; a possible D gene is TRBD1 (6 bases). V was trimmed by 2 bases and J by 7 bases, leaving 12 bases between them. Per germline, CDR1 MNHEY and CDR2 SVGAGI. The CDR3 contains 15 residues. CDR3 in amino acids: CASSYRDTSNSPLHF. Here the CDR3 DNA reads TGTGCCAGCAGTTACCGGGACACCTCGAATTCACCCCTCCACTTT.

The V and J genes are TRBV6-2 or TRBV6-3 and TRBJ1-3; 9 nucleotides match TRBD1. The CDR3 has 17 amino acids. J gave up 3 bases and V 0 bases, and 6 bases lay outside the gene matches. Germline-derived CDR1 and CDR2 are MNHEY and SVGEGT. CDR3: CASSYSDRGLLGNTIYF. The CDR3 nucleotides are TGTGCCAGCAGTTACTCGGACAGGGGCCTCCTTGGAAACACCATATATTTT.

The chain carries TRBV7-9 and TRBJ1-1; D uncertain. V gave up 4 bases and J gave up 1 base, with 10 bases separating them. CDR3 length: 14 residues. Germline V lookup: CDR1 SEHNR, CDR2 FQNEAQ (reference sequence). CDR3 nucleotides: TGTGCCAGCAGCTCGTATACAGAGAACACTGAAGCTTTCTTT. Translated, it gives CASSSYTENTEAFF.

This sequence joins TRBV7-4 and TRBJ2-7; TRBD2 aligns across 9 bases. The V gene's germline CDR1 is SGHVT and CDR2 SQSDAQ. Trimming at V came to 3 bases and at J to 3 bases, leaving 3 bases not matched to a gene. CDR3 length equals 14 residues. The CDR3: CASSLGLAIYEQYF. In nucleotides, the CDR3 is TGTGCCAGCAGCTTGGGACTAGCCATCTACGAGCAGTACTTC.

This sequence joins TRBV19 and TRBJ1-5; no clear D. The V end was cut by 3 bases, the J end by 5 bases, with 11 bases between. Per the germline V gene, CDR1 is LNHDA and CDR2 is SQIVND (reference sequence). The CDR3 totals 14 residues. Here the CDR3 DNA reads TGTGCCAGTAGTATGGGTGGGCCGTATCAGCCCCAGCATTTT. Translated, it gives CASSMGGPYQPQHF.

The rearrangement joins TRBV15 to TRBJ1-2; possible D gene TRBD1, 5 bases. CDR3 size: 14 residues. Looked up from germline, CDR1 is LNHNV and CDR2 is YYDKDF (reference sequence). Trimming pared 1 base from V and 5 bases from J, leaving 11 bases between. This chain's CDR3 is CATSRGGSYYGYTF. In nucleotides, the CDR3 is TGTGCCACCAGCAGAGGGGGCAGCTATTATGGCTACACCTTC.

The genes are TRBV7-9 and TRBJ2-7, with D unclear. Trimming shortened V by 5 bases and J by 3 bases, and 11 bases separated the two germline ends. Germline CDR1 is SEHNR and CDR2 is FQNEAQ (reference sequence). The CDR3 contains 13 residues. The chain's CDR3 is CASSLSRDYEQYF. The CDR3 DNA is TGTGCCAGCAGCCTGTCTAGGGACTACGAGCAGTACTTC.

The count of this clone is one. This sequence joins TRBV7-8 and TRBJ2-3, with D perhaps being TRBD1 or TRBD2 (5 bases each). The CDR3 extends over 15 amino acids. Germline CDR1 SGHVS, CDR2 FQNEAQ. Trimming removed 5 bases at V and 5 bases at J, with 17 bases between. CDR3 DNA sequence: TGTGCCAGCAGCAGGGGCCGGGGCGCGGGAGATACGCAGTATTTT. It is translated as CASSRGRGAGDTQYF.

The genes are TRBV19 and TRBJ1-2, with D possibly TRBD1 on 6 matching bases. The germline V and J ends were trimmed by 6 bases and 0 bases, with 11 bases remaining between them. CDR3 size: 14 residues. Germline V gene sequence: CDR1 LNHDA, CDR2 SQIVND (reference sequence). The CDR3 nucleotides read TGTGCCAGTAGAAACAGGGAAGCTAACTATGGCTACACCTTC. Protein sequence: CASRNREANYGYTF.

The CDR3 loop is CASSLVGSSYEQYF. The DNA for the CDR3 is TGTGCCAGCAGCTTAGTAGGTTCCTCCTACGAGCAGTACTTC. The rearrangement joins TRBV11-1 to TRBJ2-7, with D unclear. V gave up 1 base and J gave up 0 bases, with 7 bases separating them. CDR3 length equals 14 residues. Germline V gene sequence: CDR1 SGHAT, CDR2 FQDESV (reference sequence).

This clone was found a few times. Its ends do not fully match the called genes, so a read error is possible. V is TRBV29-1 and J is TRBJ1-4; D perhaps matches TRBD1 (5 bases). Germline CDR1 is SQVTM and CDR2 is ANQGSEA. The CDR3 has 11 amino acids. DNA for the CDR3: TGTGGGGCGTACACTAATGAAAAACTGTTTTTT. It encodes CGAYTNEKLFF.

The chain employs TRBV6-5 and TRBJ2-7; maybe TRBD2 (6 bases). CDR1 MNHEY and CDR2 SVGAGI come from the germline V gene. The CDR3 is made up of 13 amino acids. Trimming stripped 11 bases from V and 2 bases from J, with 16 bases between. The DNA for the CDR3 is TGTGCCGCGGGACGGCTCCTGACCTACGAGCAGTACTTC. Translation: CAAGRLLTYEQYF.

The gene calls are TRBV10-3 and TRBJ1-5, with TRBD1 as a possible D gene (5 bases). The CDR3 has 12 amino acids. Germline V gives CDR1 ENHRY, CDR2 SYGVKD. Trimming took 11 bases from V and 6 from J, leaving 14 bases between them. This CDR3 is CASTGGGQPQHF. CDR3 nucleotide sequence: TGTGCCTCCACCGGGGGGGGTCAGCCCCAGCATTTT.